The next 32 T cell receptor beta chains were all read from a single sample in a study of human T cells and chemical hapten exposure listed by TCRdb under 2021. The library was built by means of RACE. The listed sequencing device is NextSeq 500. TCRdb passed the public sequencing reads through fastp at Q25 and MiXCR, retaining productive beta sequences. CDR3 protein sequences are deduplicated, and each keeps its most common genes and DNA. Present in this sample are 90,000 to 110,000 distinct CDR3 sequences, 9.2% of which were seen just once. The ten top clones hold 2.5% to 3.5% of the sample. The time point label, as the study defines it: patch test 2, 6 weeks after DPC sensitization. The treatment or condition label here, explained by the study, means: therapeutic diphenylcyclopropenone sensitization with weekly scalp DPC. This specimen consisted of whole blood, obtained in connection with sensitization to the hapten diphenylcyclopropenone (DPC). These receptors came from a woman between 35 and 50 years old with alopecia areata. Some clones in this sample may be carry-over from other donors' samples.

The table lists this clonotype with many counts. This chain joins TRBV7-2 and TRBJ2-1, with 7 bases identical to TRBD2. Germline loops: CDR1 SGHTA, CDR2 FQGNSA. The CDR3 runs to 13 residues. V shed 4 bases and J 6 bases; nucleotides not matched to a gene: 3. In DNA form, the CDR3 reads TGTGCCAGCAGCTCCCGACTAGCCAATGAGCAGTTCTTC. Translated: CASSSRLANEQFF.

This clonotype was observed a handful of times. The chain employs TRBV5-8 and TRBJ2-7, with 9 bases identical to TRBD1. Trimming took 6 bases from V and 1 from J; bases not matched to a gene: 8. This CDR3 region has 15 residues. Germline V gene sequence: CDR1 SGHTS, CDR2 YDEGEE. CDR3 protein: CASKTRGTGSYEQYF. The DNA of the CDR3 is TGTGCCAGCAAAACCCGAGGGACAGGGTCCTACGAGCAGTACTTC.

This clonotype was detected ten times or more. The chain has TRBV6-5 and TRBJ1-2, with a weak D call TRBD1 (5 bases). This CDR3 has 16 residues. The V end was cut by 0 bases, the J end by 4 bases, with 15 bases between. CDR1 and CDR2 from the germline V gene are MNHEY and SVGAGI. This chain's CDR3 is CASSYSRSTGAYGYTF. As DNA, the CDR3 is TGTGCCAGCAGTTACTCGAGATCAACCGGGGCCTATGGCTACACCTTC.

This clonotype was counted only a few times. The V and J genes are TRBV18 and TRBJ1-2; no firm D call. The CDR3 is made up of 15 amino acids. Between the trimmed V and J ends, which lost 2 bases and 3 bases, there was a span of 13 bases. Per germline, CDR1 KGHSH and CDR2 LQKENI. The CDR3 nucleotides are TGTGCCAGCTCACCATATGACGAATTCTACTATGGCTACACCTTC. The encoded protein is CASSPYDEFYYGYTF.

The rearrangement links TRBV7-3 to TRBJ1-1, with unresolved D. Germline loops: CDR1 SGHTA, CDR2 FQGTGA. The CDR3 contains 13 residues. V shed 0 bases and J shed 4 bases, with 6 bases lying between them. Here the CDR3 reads CASSLTLSTEAFF. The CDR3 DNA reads TGTGCCAGCAGCTTAACATTGAGCACTGAAGCTTTCTTT.

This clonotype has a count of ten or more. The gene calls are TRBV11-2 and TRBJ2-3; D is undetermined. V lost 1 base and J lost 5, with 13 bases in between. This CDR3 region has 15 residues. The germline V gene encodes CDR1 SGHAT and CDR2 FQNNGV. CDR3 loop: CASSLGTPGRDTQYF. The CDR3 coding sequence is TGTGCCAGCAGCTTAGGGACGCCCGGACGAGATACGCAGTATTTT. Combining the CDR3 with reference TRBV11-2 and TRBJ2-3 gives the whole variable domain EAGVAQSPRYKIIEKRQSVAFWCNPISGHATLYWYQQILGQGPKLLIQFQNNGVVDDSQLPKDRFSAERLKGVDSTLKIQPAKLEDSAVYLCASSLGTPGRDTQYFGPGTRLTVL.

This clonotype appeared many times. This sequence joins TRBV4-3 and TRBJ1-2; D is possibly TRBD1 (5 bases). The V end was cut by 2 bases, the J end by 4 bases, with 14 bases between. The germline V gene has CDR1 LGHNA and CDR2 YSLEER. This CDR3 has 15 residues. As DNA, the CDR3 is TGCGCCAGCAGCCAACTCAGGGAGGGGTTCTATGGCTACACCTTC. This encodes CASSQLREGFYGYTF.

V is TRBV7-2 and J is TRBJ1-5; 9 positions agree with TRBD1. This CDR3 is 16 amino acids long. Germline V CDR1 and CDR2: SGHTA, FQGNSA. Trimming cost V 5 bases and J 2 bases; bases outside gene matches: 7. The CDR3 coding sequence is TGTGCCAGCAGCCCCAGACAGGGGGGAGGCAATCAGCCCCAGCATTTT. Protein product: CASSPRQGGGNQPQHF.

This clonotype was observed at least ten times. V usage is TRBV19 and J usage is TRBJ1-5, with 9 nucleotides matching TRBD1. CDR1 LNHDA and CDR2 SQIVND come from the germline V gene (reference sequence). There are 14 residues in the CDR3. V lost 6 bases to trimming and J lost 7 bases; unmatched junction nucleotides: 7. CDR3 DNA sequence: TGTGCCAGTAGCGAACGGACAGGGGAACAGCCCCAGCATTTT. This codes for CASSERTGEQPQHF.

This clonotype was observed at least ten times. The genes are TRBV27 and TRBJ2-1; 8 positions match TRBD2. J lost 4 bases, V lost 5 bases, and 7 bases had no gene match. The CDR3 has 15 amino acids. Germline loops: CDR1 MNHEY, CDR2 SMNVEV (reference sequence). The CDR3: CASSPNGGAYNEQFF. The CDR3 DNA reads TGTGCCAGCAGTCCCAACGGGGGGGCGTACAATGAGCAGTTCTTC.

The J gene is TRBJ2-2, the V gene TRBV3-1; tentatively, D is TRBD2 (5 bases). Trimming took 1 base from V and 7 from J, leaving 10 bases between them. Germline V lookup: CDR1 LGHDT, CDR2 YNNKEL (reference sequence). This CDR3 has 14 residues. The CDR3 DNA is TGTGCCAGCAGCCAAGTGGCGGGCGGCGGGGAGCTGTTTTTT. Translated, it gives CASSQVAGGGELFF. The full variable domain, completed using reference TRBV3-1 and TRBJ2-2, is DTAVSQTPKYLVTQMGNDKSIKCEQNLGHDTMYWYKQDSKKFLKIMFSYNNKELIINETVPNRFSPKSPDKAHLNLHINSLELGDSAVYFCASSQVAGGGELFFGEGSRLTVL.

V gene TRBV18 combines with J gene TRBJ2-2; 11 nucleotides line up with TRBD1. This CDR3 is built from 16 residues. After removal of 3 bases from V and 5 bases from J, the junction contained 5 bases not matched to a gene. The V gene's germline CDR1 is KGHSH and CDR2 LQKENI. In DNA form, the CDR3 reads TGTGCCAGCTCACCCGGACAGGGGGCGCCGACCGGGGAGCTGTTTTTT. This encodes CASSPGQGAPTGELFF.

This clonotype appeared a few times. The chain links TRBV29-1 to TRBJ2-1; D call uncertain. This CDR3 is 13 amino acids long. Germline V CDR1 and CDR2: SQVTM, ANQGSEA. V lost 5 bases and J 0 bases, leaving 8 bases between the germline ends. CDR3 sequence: CSVREDSYNEQFF. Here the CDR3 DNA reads TGCAGCGTTCGAGAGGACTCCTACAATGAGCAGTTCTTC.

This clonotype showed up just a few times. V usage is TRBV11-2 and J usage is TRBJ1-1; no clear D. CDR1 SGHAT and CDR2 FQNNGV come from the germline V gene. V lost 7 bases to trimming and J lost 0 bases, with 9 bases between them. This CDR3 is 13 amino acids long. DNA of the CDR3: TGTGCCAGCACCCAAACCATGAACACTGAAGCTTTCTTT. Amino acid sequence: CASTQTMNTEAFF.

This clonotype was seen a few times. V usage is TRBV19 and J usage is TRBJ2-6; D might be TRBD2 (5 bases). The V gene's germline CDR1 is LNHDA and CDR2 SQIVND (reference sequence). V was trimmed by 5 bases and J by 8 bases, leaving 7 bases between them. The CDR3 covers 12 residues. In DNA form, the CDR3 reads TGTGCCAGTAGTGAGGGAACCAACGTCCTGACTTTC. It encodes CASSEGTNVLTF.

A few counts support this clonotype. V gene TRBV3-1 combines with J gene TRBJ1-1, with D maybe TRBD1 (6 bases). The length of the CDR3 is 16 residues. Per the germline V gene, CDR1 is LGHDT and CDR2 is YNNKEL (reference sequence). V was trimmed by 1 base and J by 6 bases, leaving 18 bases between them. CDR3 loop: CASSQGGSGGGAEAFF. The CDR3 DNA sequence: TGTGCCAGCAGCCAAGGTGGTTCGGGCGGGGGCGCTGAAGCTTTCTTT. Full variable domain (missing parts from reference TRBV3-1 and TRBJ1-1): DTAVSQTPKYLVTQMGNDKSIKCEQNLGHDTMYWYKQDSKKFLKIMFSYNNKELIINETVPNRFSPKSPDKAHLNLHINSLELGDSAVYFCASSQGGSGGGAEAFFGQGTRLTVV.

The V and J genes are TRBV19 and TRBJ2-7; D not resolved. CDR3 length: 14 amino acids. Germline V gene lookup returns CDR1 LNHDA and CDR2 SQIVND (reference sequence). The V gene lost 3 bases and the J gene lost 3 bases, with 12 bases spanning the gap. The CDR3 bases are TGTGCCAGTAGTATGTACGGGTGGGACTACGAGCAGTACTTC. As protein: CASSMYGWDYEQYF.

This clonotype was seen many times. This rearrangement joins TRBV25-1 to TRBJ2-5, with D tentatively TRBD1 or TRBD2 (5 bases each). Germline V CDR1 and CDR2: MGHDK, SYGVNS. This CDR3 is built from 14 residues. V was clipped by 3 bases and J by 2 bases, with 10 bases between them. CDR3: CASSDLGRQETQYF. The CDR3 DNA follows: TGTGCCAGCAGTGACTTGGGACGACAAGAGACCCAGTACTTC.

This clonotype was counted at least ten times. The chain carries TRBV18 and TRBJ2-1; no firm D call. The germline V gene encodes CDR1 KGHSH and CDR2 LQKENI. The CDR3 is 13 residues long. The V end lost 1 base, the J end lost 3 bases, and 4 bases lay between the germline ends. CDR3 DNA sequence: TGTGCCAGCTCACCACAGGGCTACAATGAGCAGTTCTTC. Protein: CASSPQGYNEQFF.

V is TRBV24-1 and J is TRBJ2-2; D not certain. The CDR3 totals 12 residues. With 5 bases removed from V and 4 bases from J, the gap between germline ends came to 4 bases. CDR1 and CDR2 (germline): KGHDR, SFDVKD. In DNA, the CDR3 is TGTGCCACCAGTGTTGCCACCGGGGAGCTGTTTTTT. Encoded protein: CATSVATGELFF.

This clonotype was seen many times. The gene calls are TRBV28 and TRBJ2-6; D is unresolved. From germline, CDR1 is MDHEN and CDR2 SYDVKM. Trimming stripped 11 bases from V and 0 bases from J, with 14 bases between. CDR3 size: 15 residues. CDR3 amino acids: CAGLRKSSGANVLTF. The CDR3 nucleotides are TGTGCCGGTTTGCGCAAAAGCTCTGGGGCCAACGTCCTGACTTTC.

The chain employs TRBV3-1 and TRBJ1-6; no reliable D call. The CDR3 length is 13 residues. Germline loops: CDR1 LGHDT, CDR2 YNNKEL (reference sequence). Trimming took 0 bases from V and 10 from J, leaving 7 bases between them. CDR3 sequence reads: CASSQDSGSPLHF. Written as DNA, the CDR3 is TGTGCCAGCAGCCAAGATAGTGGATCACCCCTCCACTTT.

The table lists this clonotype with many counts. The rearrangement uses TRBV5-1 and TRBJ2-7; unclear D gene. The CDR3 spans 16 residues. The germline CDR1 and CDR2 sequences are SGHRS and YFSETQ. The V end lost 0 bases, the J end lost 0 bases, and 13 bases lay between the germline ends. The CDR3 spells CASSLVATTSSYEQYF. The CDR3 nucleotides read TGCGCCAGCAGCTTGGTCGCTACGACAAGCTCCTACGAGCAGTACTTC.

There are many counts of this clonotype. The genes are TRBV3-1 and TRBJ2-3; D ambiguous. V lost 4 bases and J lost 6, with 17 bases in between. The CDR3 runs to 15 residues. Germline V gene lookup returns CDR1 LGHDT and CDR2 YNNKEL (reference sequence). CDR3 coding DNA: TGTGCCAGCAGCCGTAGTAGTCAAACCCTGGATACGCAGTATTTT. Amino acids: CASSRSSQTLDTQYF.

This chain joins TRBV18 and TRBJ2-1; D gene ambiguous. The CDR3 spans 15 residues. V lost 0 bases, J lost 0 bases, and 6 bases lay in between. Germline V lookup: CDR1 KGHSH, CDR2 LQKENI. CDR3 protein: CASSPPSSSYNEQFF. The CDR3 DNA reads TGTGCCAGCTCACCACCTTCAAGCTCCTACAATGAGCAGTTCTTC.

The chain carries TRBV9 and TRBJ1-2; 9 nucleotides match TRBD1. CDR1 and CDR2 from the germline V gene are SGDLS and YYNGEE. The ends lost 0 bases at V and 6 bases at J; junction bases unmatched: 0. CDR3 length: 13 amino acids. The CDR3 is CASSVGDRDGYTF. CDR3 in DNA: TGTGCCAGCAGCGTAGGGGACAGGGATGGCTACACCTTC.

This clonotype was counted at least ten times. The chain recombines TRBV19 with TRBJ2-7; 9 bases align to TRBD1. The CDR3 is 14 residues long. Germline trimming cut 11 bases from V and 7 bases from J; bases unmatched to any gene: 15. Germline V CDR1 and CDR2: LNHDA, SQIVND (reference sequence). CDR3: CAPDSGQGPLEQYF. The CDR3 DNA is TGTGCCCCTGATTCGGGACAGGGTCCCTTGGAGCAGTACTTC.

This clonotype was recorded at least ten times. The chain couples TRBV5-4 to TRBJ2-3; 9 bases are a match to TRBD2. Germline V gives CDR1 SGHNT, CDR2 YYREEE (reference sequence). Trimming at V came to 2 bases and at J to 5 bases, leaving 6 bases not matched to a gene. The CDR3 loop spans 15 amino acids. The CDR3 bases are TGTGCCAGCAGCTTAGGCGGGGGGGTTGGAGATACGCAGTATTTT. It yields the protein CASSLGGGVGDTQYF.

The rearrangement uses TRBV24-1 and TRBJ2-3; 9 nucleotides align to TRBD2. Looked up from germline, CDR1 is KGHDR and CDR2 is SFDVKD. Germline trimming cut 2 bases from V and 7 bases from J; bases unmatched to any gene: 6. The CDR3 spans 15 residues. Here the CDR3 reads CATSDSRLADYTQYF. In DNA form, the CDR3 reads TGTGCCACCAGTGATTCCCGACTAGCGGATTATACGCAGTATTTT.

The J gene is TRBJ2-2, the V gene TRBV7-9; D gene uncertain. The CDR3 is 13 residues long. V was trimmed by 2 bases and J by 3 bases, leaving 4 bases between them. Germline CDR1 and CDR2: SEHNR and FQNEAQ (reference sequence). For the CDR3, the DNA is TGTGCCAGCAGCTTAACACACACCGGGGAGCTGTTTTTT. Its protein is CASSLTHTGELFF.

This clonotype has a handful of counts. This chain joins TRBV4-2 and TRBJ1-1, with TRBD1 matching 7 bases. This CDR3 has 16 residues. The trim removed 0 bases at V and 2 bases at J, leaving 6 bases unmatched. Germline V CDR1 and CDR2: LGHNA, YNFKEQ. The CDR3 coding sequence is TGTGCCAGCAGCCAAGAACAGGGGCGGAGAAACACTGAAGCTTTCTTT. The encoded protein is CASSQEQGRRNTEAFF.

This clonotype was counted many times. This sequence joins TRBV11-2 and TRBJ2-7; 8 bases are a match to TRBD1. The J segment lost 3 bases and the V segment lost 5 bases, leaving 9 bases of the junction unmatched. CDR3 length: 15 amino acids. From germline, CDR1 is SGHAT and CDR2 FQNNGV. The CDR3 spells CASSRTGLIIYEQYF. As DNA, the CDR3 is TGTGCCAGCAGCAGGACAGGGTTGATTATCTACGAGCAGTACTTC. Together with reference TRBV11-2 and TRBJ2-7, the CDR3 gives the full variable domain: EAGVAQSPRYKIIEKRQSVAFWCNPISGHATLYWYQQILGQGPKLLIQFQNNGVVDDSQLPKDRFSAERLKGVDSTLKIQPAKLEDSAVYLCASSRTGLIIYEQYFGPGTRLTVT.